This entry lists 20 T cell receptor beta chains sequenced from one sample in a study of T cells in Graves' hyperthyroidism and ophthalmopathy. Authors of the study amplified TCR beta CDR3 regions from RNA transcripts. When the TCR CDR3 underwent first-round RT-PCR, the HTBI primer set was used. TCRdb independently ran MiXCR on the multiplex PCR reads; one entry per CDR3 protein. The sample yields some 180,000 distinct CDR3 sequences, over 15% seen once. Material for sequencing was blood. The receptors derive from a woman aged 50 to 60 with Graves' hyperthyroidism.

The gene calls are TRBV5-4 and TRBJ2-3; possibly TRBD2 for D (5 bases). V lost 0 bases and J lost 0, with 20 bases in between. The CDR3 runs 19 residues. CDR1 SGHNT and CDR2 YYREEE come from the germline V gene (reference sequence). The CDR3 protein is CASSLDLNLGAASTDTQYF. The DNA for the CDR3 is TGTGCCAGCAGCTTGGACCTGAATTTAGGAGCGGCGAGCACAGATACGCAGTATTTT.

Of note for this clonotype: A much larger clone sits a single nucleotide away, making a read error possible. The CDR3 DNA reads TGCAGTGCTGAAGGTAGCGGGGGGCCCACAGATACGCAGTATTTT. This translates into CSAEGSGGPTDTQYF. V gene TRBV20-1 combines with J gene TRBJ2-3, with 10 bases that match TRBD2. The trim removed 5 bases at V and 2 bases at J, leaving 7 bases unmatched. Germline V lookup: CDR1 DFQATT, CDR2 SNEGSKA (reference sequence). The CDR3 length is 15 residues.

This clonotype was seen at least ten times. The chain is built from TRBV6-1 and TRBJ2-7; the D gene is possibly TRBD2 (6 bases). V dropped 10 bases and J dropped 1 base, with 14 bases sitting between them. In germline, CDR1 is MNHNS, CDR2 SASEGT. The CDR3 runs 13 residues. CDR3 in amino acids: CATMEGTSYEQYF. CDR3 nucleotide sequence: TGTGCCACTATGGAGGGGACGTCCTACGAGCAGTACTTC.

This clonotype was observed at least ten times. This chain connects TRBV28 to TRBJ1-2; tentatively, D is TRBD1 (6 bases). Trimming shortened V by 2 bases and J by 6 bases, and 22 bases separated the two germline ends. The CDR3 runs 17 residues. From germline, CDR1 is MDHEN and CDR2 SYDVKM. CDR3: CASSLVTHLGGRDGYTF. The CDR3 bases are TGTGCCAGCAGTTTAGTTACCCATCTAGGGGGGCGGGATGGCTACACCTTC.

This clonotype was picked up many times. V is TRBV15 and J is TRBJ1-4; possibly TRBD1 for D (5 bases). The V and J ends lost 0 bases and 2 bases respectively, with 13 bases between them. Germline-derived CDR1 and CDR2 are LNHNV and YYDKDF (reference sequence). This CDR3 contains 17 residues. The CDR3 sequence is CATSRDGGSRTNEKLFF. CDR3 bases: TGTGCCACCAGCAGAGATGGGGGGAGTAGGACTAATGAAAAACTGTTTTTT.

This clonotype was detected a few times. The rearrangement joins TRBV19 to TRBJ1-5; D is possibly TRBD1 (5 bases). V was trimmed by 5 bases and J by 2 bases, leaving 16 bases between them. CDR1 is LNHDA, CDR2 SQIVND, per germline (reference sequence). The CDR3 is 16 residues long. The CDR3 sequence: CASSPYVAGRNQPQHF. CDR3 in DNA: TGTGCCAGTAGTCCTTATGTGGCAGGGCGCAATCAGCCCCAGCATTTT.

CDR3 sequence (DNA): TGTGCCAGTAGTAAAAAGCGGACAGGGGGCCGATCTAACTATGGCTACACCTTC. Protein product: CASSKKRTGGRSNYGYTF. The rearrangement joins TRBV19 to TRBJ1-2; TRBD1 matches at 11 bases. The CDR3 consists of 18 residues. After removal of 4 bases from V and 0 bases from J, the junction contained 10 bases not matched to a gene. The germline gives CDR1 LNHDA, CDR2 SQIVND (reference sequence). Full variable domain (remainder filled in from reference TRBV19 and TRBJ1-2): DGGITQSPKYLFRKEGQNVTLSCEQNLNHDAMYWYRQDPGQGLRLIYYSQIVNDFQKGDIAEGYSVSREKKESFPLTVTSAQKNPTAFYLCASSKKRTGGRSNYGYTFGSGTRLTVV.

J is TRBJ2-7 and V is TRBV28; 7 nucleotides align to TRBD1. Germline V gene data show CDR1 as MDHEN and CDR2 as SYDVKM. The CDR3 consists of 17 residues. The trim removed 1 base at V and 6 bases at J, leaving 15 bases unmatched. CDR3 loop: CASSLSGPGGAPGEQYF. CDR3 bases: TGTGCCAGCAGTTTATCGGGGCCAGGGGGAGCCCCGGGCGAGCAGTACTTC.

The table lists this clonotype with a few counts. The genes are TRBV19 and TRBJ1-2; D is unclear. The CDR3 length is 14 residues. Trimming pared 3 bases from V and 1 base from J, leaving 9 bases between. Germline loops: CDR1 LNHDA, CDR2 SQIVND (reference sequence). CDR3 nucleotides: TGTGCCAGTAGTATGAACCCTTTTAACTATGGCTACACCTTC. The encoded protein is CASSMNPFNYGYTF.

There are many counts of this clonotype. The chain couples TRBV20-1 to TRBJ1-4; no definite D call. V lost 6 bases and J 0 bases, leaving 17 bases between the germline ends. This CDR3 spans 16 amino acids. In germline, CDR1 is DFQATT, CDR2 SNEGSKA (reference sequence). Here the CDR3 reads CSAPFTEAATNEKLFF. The CDR3 nucleotides read TGCAGTGCCCCGTTCACGGAGGCAGCAACTAATGAAAAACTGTTTTTT.

This clonotype was detected many times. V and J are TRBV19 and TRBJ2-1; 11 nucleotides line up with TRBD2. The CDR3 sequence is 16 residues long. With 5 bases clipped from V and 3 bases from J, the junction kept 6 bases outside the gene matches. Germline-derived CDR1 and CDR2 are LNHDA and SQIVND (reference sequence). Here the CDR3 DNA reads TGTGCCAGTAGTCCGCGACTAGCGGGGAGCTACAATGAGCAGTTCTTC. Translation gives CASSPRLAGSYNEQFF.

This clonotype has at least ten counts. This rearrangement joins TRBV12-3 or TRBV12-4 to TRBJ1-5; D unresolved. V was trimmed by 6 bases and J by 7 bases, leaving 7 bases between them. This CDR3 has 11 residues. CDR3 DNA: TGTGCCAGCAGCCTCGGCCAGCCCCAGCATTTT. This encodes CASSLGQPQHF.

This clonotype has at least ten counts. The J gene is TRBJ1-1, the V gene TRBV6-1, with D unresolved. This CDR3 spans 13 amino acids. In germline, CDR1 is MNHNS, CDR2 SASEGT. The V end was cut by 5 bases, the J end by 4 bases, with 11 bases between. CDR3 sequence reads: CASSPREGTEAFF. The CDR3 nucleotides are TGTGCCAGCAGTCCGCGTGAAGGCACTGAAGCTTTCTTT.

This clonotype appeared many times. The V call is TRBV3-1, the J call TRBJ1-2, with D possibly matching TRBD1 (5 bases). Trimming removed 7 bases from V and 3 bases from J, with 18 bases in between. CDR1 LGHDT and CDR2 YNNKEL come from the germline V gene (reference sequence). The CDR3 has 15 amino acids. The CDR3 is CASIRTMRGDYGYTF. The CDR3 DNA is TGTGCCAGCATCCGGACGATGCGGGGCGACTATGGCTACACCTTC.

Concerning this clonotype: Compared with germline, one end of the junction differs, possibly owing to a read error. The chain is built from TRBV15 and TRBJ2-2; D unclear. The CDR3 loop spans 14 amino acids. The germline CDR1 and CDR2 sequences are LNHNV and YYDKDF (reference sequence). The CDR3 DNA reads TGTGCCGCCAGCAGAGATTTGAACACCGGGGAGCTGTTTTTT. Its protein product is CAASRDLNTGELFF.

This chain joins TRBV6-2 or TRBV6-3 and TRBJ2-6; no firm D call. The CDR3 length is 14 residues. Trimming pared 6 bases from V and 2 bases from J, leaving 8 bases between. The germline V gene encodes CDR1 MNHEY and CDR2 SVGEGT. CDR3 in amino acids: CASSRPPGANVLTF. The CDR3 coding sequence is TGTGCCAGCAGCCGCCCCCCTGGGGCCAACGTCCTGACTTTC.

This chain uses TRBV28 with TRBJ1-5; 8 bases are shared with TRBD1. Trimming at V came to 8 bases and at J to 6 bases, leaving 9 bases not matched to a gene. The CDR3 has 14 amino acids. Germline V gene data show CDR1 as MDHEN and CDR2 as SYDVKM. The CDR3, as DNA: TGTGCCAGCGGCATGACAGGGGCGACTCAGCCCCAGCATTTT. Amino acid sequence: CASGMTGATQPQHF.

This clonotype came up many times. V usage is TRBV4-3 and J usage is TRBJ2-5; 9 bases match TRBD2. Germline V gives CDR1 LGHNA, CDR2 YSLEER. This CDR3 is built from 15 residues. The V gene end was trimmed by 0 bases and the J gene end by 1 base; junction bases not matched to a gene: 0. CDR3 in amino acids: CASSQERGGQETQYF. DNA for the CDR3: TGCGCCAGCAGCCAAGAGCGGGGGGGCCAAGAGACCCAGTACTTC.

At least ten counts were recorded for this clonotype. The chain joins TRBV12-3 or TRBV12-4 to TRBJ1-3; tentative D call: TRBD1 (6 bases). The CDR3 contains 15 residues. Trimming cost V 5 bases and J 4 bases, with 15 bases left between them. The DNA for the CDR3 is TGTGCCAGCAGTCCTACTACAGGGACGGGAAACACCATATATTTT. Its translation is CASSPTTGTGNTIYF.

This clonotype was recorded many times. The J gene is TRBJ1-4, the V gene TRBV18, with 7 bases that match TRBD1. Germline V gene data show CDR1 as KGHSH and CDR2 as LQKENI. V trimming: 5 bases; J trimming: 6 bases; junction bases outside the gene matches: 9. The CDR3 sequence is 15 residues long. The CDR3 reads CASSTVQGTHEKLFF. The CDR3, as DNA: TGTGCCAGCTCAACAGTACAGGGGACGCATGAAAAACTGTTTTTT. The full variable domain, in which reference TRBV18 and TRBJ1-4 provide the parts outside the CDR3, is NAGVMQNPRHLVRRRGQEARLRCSPMKGHSHVYWYRQLPEEGLKFMVYLQKENIIDESGMPKERFSAEFPKEGPSILRIQQVVRGDSAAYFCASSTVQGTHEKLFFGSGTQLSVL.